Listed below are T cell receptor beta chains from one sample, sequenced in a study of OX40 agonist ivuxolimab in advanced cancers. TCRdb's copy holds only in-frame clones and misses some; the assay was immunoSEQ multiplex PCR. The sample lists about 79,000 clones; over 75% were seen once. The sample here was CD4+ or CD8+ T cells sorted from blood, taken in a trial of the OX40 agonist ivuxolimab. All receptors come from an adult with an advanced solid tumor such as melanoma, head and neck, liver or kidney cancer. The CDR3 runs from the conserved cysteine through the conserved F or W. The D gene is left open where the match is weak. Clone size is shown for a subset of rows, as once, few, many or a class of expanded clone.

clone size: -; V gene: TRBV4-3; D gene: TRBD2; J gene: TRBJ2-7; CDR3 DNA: TGCGCCAGCAGCCAATGGAGGCTAGCGGGGGCCTACGAGCAGTACTTC; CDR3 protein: CASSQWRLAGAYEQYF
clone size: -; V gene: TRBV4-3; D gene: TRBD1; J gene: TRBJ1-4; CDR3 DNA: TGCGCCAGCAGCCAAGACAGTTTTCAGGGGGCTGAAAAACTGTTTTTT; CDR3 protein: CASSQDSFQGAEKLFF
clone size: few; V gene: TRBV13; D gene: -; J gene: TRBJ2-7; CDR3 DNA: TGTGCCAGCAGGCGAGCGGGACAACGGTACGAGCAGTACTTC; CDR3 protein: CASRRAGQRYEQYF
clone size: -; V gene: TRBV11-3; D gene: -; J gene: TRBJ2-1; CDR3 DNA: TGTGCCAGCAGCTCCTGGAGCTCCTACAATGAGCAGTTCTTC; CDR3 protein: CASSSWSSYNEQFF
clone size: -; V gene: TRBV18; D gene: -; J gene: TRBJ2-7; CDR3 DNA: TGTGCCAGCTCACCGTCCGGGGCAGTCCTCCACGAGCAGTACTTC; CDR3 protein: CASSPSGAVLHEQYF
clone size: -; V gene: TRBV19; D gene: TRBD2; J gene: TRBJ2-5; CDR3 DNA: TGTGCCAGTAGTCCCAACGGGGGGGGAGTGGAGACCCAGTACTTC; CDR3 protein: CASSPNGGGVETQYF
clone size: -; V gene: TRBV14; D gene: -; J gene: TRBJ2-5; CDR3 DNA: TGTGCCAGCAGCCAACAGGTCTTTGAGACCCAGTACTTC; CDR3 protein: CASSQQVFETQYF
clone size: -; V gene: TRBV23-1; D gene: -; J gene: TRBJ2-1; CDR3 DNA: TGCGCCAGCAGTCAATCAAAAGGGTTCCACTACAATGAGCAGTTCTTC; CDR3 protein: CASSQSKGFHYNEQFF
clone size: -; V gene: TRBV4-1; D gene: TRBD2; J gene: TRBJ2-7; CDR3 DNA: TGCGCCAGCAGCCAAACCCCGGGACTAGCGGGAGACGAGCAGTACTTC; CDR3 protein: CASSQTPGLAGDEQYF
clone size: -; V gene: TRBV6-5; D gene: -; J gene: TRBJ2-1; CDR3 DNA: TGTGCCAGCAGTAAGAGTCCTTACAATGAGCAGTTCTTC; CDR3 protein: CASSKSPYNEQFF
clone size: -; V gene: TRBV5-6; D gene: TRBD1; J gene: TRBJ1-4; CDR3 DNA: TGTGCCAGCAGCTTCCTAAGACAGGGAAGTAATGAAAAACTGTTTTTT; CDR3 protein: CASSFLRQGSNEKLFF
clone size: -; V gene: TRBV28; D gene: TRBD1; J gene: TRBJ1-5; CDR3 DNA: TGTGCCAGCAGTTTGCCCGGGACAGGGGGCAATCAGCCCCAGCATTTT; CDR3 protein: CASSLPGTGGNQPQHF
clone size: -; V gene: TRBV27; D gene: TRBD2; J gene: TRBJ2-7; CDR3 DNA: TGTGCCAGCAGTTTTATAGCGGGTCCCTCCTACGAGCAGTACTTC; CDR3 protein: CASSFIAGPSYEQYF
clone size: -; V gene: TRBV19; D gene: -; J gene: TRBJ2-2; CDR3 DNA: TGTGCCAGTAGTAAGGGGGGAGGGCCGGCCGGGGAGCTGTTTTTT; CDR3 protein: CASSKGGGPAGELFF
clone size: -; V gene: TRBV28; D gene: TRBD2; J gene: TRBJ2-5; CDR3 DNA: TGTGCCAGCAGTTTACCAGAGGGACTATCGCAAGAGACCCAGTACTTC; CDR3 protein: CASSLPEGLSQETQYF
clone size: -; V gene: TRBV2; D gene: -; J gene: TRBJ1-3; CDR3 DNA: TGTGCCAGCAGTGAGTTCGGGGGCTCTGGAAACACCATATATTTT; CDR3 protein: CASSEFGGSGNTIYF
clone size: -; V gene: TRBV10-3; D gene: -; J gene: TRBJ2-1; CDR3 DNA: TGTGCCATCAGTGAGCCCGTCAGGACGGGCTACAATGAGCAGTTCTTC; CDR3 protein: CAISEPVRTGYNEQFF
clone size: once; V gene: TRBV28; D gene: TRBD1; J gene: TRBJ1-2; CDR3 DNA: TGTGCCATCGCGACGACAGGGTTAATTAACTATGGCTACACCTTC; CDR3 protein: CAIATTGLINYGYTF
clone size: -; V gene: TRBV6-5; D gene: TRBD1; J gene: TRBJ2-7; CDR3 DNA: TGTGCCAGCAGCTCGGGACAGGAAGCCCACGAGCAGTACTTC; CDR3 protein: CASSSGQEAHEQYF
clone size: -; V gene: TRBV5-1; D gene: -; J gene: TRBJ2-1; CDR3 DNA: TGCGCCAGCACCAAAGGTTGGGGAAGCAATGAGCAGTTCTTC; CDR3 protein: CASTKGWGSNEQFF
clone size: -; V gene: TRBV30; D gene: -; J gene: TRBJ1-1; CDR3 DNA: TGTGCCTGGAGCGCGCTGGGAGGGGCTGAAGCTTTCTTT; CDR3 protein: CAWSALGGAEAFF
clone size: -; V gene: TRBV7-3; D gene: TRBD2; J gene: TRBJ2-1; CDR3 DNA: TGTGCCAGCAGCTCGGGACTAGCGGGAGTCAATGAGCAGTTCTTC; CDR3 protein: CASSSGLAGVNEQFF
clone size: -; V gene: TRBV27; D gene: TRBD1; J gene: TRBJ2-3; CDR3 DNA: TGTGCCAGCAGGTACAGGGGACGGGGAGATACGCAGTATTTT; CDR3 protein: CASRYRGRGDTQYF
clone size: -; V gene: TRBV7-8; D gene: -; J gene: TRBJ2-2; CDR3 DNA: TGTGCCAGCAGCTTATTGGAGACGGACGGGGAGCTGTTTTTT; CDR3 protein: CASSLLETDGELFF
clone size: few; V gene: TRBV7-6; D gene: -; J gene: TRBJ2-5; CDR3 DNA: TGTGCCAGCAGCTCAGAACCCCGAGAGACCCAGTACTTC; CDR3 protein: CASSSEPRETQYF
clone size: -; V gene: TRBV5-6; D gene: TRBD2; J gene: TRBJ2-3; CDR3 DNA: TGTGCCAGCAGCTTGTTTTACGGGGGGTTCACAGATACGCAGTATTTT; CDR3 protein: CASSLFYGGFTDTQYF
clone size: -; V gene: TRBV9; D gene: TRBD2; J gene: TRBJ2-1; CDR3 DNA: TGTGCCAGCAGCGTAGCCGGGAGGGCCGAGGAGCAGTTCTTC; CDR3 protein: CASSVAGRAEEQFF
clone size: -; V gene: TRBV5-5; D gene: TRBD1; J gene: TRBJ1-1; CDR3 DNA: TGTGCCAGCAGCTTCGGGACAGGGGGCTCCGAAGCTTTCTTT; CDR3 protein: CASSFGTGGSEAFF
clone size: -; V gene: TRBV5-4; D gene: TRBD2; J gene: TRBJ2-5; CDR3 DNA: TGTGCCAGCAGCCCCGGACTAGCGGGAACAGAGACCCAGTACTTC; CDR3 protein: CASSPGLAGTETQYF
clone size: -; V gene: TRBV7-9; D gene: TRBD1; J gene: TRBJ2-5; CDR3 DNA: TGTGCCAGCAGCTCAGCAGGGGGATTGCAGTACTTC; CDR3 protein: CASSSAGGLQYF
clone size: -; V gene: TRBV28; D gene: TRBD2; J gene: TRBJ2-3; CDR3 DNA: TGTGCCAGCAACGGACTAGCCGAAATCACAGATACGCAGTATTTT; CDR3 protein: CASNGLAEITDTQYF
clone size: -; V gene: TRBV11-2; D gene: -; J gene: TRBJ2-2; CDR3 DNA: TGTGCCAGCAGCTTAGGGGTATCCGCCGGGGAGCTGTTTTTT; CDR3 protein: CASSLGVSAGELFF
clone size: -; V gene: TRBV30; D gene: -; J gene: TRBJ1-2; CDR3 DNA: TGTGCCTCCACGTCGGAGGGGGTAGGTGGCTACACCTTC; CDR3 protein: CASTSEGVGGYTF
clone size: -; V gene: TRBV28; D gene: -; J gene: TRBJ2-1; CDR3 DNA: TGTGCCAGCAGCACCCTGCGGGGTGAGCAGTTCTTC; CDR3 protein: CASSTLRGEQFF
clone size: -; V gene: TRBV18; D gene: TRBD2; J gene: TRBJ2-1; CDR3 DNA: TGTGCCAGCTCACCAAACAGACTAGCGGGAGGTGAGCAGTTCTTC; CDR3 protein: CASSPNRLAGGEQFF
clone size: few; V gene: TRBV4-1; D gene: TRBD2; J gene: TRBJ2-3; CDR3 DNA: TGCGCCAGCAGCCAAGACACCGGGTTAGCGGGGGACACAGATACGCAGTATTTT; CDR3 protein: CASSQDTGLAGDTDTQYF
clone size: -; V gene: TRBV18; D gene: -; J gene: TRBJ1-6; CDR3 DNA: TGTGCCAGCTCACCAAACGAGGCTGGTAATTCACCCCTCCACTTT; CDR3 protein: CASSPNEAGNSPLHF
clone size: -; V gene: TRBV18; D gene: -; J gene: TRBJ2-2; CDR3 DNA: TGTGCCAGCTCACCGACGCGGAGGGATCGAATCGGGGAGCTGTTTTTT; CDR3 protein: CASSPTRRDRIGELFF
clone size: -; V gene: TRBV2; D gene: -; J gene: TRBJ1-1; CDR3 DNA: TGTGCCACTACCCTTTACATGAACACTGAAGCTTTCTTT; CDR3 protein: CATTLYMNTEAFF
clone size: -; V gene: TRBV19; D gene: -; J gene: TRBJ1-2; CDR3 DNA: TGTGCCAGTAGTCCGCCTGGACTTGTAGACTATGGCTACACCTTC; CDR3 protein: CASSPPGLVDYGYTF
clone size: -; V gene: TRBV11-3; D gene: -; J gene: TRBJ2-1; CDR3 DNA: TGTGCCAGCAGCTTAGTAGGAGCTTCGGATGAGCAGTTCTTC; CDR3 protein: CASSLVGASDEQFF
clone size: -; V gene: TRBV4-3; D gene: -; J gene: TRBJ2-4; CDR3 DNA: TGCGCCAGCAGCCAAGTCCGCGGAAACATTCAGTACTTC; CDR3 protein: CASSQVRGNIQYF
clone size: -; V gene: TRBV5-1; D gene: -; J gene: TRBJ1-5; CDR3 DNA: TGCGCCAGCAGCTTGGGAGGGATTGGTCAGCCCCAGCATTTT; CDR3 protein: CASSLGGIGQPQHF
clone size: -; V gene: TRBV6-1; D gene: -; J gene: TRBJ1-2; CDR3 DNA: TGTGCCAGCAGTGCCAACGGGAGTGGTGGCTACACCTTC; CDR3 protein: CASSANGSGGYTF
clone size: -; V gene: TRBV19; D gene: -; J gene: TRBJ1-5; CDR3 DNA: TGTGCCAGTAGTAACCCCAGCCTAGGGGCCCTCAATCAGCCCCAGCATTTT; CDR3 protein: CASSNPSLGALNQPQHF
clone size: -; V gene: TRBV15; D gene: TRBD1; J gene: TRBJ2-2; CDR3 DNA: TGTGCCACCAGCAGAGACAGGGGGCTCGACACCGGGGAGCTGTTTTTT; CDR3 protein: CATSRDRGLDTGELFF
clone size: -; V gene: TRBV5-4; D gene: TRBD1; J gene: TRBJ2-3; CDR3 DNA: TGTGCCAGCAGCTTCCACACCGGGACAGGGATGACAGATACGCAGTATTTT; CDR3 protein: CASSFHTGTGMTDTQYF
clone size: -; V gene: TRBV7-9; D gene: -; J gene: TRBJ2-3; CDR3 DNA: TGTGCCAGCAGCTTAGTCCCAGGTGGGGGAGATACGCAGTATTTT; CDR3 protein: CASSLVPGGGDTQYF
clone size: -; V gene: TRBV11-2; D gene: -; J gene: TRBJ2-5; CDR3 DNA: TGTGCCAGCAGCCAGAGAGGGGTAGGGACCCAGTACTTC; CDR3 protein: CASSQRGVGTQYF
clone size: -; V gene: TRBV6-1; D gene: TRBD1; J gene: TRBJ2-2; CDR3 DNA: TGTGCCAGCAGTGAAGCGACAGGGGACACCGGGGAGCTGTTTTTT; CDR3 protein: CASSEATGDTGELFF
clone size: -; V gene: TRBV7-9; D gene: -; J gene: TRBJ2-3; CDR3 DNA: TGTGCCAGCAGCCGAGGTGGTGATACGCAGTATTTT; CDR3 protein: CASSRGGDTQYF
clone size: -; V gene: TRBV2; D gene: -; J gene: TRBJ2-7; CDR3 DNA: TGTGCCATTCTTGTTGGGACGGCTTCCTACGAGCAGTACTTC; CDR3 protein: CAILVGTASYEQYF
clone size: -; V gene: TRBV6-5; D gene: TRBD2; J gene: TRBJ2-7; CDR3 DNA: TGTGCCAGCACCTCCCCGGCGGGAGGGGGAGACGAGCAGTACTTC; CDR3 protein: CASTSPAGGGDEQYF
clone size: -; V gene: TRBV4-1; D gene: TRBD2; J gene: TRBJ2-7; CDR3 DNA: TGCGCCAGCAGCCCCCCCGGGGCGGGAGTGAACGAGCAGTACTTC; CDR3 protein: CASSPPGAGVNEQYF
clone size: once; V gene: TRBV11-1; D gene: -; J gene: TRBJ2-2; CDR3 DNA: TGTGCCAGCAGCTTAGGAGGGGTCGGGGAGCTGTTTTTT; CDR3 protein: CASSLGGVGELFF
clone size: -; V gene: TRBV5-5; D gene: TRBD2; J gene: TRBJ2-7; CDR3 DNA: TGTGCCAGCAGCTTTACTAGCGGAGCTTCCTACGAGCAGTACTTC; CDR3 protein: CASSFTSGASYEQYF
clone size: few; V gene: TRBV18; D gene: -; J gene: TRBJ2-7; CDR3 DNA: TGTGCCAGCTCACCGGGAACCTACGAGCAGTACTTC; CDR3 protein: CASSPGTYEQYF
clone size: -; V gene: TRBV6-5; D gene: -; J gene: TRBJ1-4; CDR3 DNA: TGTGCCAGCAGTTATTCCGCAACTAATGAAAAACTGTTTTTT; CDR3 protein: CASSYSATNEKLFF